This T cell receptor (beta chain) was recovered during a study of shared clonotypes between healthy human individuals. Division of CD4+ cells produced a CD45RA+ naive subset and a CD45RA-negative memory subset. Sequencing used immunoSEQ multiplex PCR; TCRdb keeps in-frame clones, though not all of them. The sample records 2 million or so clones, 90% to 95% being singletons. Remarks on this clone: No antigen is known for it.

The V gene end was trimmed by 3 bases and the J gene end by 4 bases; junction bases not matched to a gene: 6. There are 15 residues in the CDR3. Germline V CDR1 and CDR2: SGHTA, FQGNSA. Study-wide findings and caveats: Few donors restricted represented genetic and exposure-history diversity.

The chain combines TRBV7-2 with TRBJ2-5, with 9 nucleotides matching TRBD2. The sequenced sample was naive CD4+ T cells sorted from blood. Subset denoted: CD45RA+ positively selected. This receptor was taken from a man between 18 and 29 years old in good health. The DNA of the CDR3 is TGTGCCAGCAGCTTGGCGGGAGGGTTGGGAGAGACCCAGTACTTC. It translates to CASSLAGGLGETQYF.